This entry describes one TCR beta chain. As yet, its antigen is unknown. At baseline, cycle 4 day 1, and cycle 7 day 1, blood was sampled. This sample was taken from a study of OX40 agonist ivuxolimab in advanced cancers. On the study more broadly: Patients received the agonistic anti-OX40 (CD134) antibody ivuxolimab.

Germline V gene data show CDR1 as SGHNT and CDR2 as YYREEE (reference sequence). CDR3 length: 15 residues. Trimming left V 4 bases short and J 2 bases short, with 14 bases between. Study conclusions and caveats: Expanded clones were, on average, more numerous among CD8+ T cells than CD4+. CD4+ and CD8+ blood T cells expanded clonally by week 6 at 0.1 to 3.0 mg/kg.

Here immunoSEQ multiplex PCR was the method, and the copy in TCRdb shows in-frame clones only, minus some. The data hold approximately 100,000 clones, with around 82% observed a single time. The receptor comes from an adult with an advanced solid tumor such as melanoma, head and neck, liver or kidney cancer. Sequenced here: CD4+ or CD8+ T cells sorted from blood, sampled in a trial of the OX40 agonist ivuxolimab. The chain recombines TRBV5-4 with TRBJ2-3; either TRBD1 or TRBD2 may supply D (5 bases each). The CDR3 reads CASSGASGFTDTQYF. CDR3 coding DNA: TGTGCCAGCAGCGGGGCCTCGGGGTTCACAGATACGCAGTATTTT. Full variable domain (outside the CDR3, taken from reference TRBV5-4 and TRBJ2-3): ETGVTQSPTHLIKTRGQQVTLRCSSQSGHNTVSWYQQALGQGPQFIFQYYREEENGRGNFPPRFSGLQFPNYSSELNVNALELDDSALYLCASSGASGFTDTQYFGPGTRLTVL.